A selection of T cell receptor beta chains follows, all from one sample in a study of Ad26.COV2.S vaccination and SARS-CoV-2 variants. Clones were sequenced by immunoSEQ multiplex PCR, and TCRdb holds only the in-frame ones, with some missing. This table holds about 430,000 clones, 80% to 95% found once. The specimen comprised peripheral blood, sampled in a trial of Ad26.COV2.S vaccine versus placebo. The origin of the receptors is a person between 18 and 60 years old who received the Ad26.COV2.S COVID-19 vaccine or a placebo. The CDR3 runs from the conserved cysteine through the conserved F or W. D genes are given only for firm matches. Clone sizes are given selectively: once, few, many, or a class where the clone is expanded.

TRBJ2-3 TRBD1 . TRBV14 CASSQDSDRGTDTQYF TGTGCCAGCAGCCAAGATAGCGACAGGGGCACAGATACGCAGTATTTT
TRBJ2-5 TRBD2 . TRBV18 CASSPGTSGRKETQYF TGTGCCAGCTCACCAGGGACTAGCGGGAGGAAAGAGACCCAGTACTTC
TRBJ2-7 . . TRBV27 CASSFVSRGYEQYF TGTGCCAGCAGTTTTGTGAGCAGGGGCTACGAGCAGTACTTC
TRBJ1-3 . . TRBV10-3 CAIGQYSGNTIYF TGTGCCATTGGACAGTACTCTGGAAACACCATATATTTT
TRBJ1-4 TRBD1 . TRBV30 CAWSGQGDEKLFF TGTGCCTGGTCGGGACAGGGTGATGAAAAACTGTTTTTT
TRBJ1-3 . . TRBV3-1/TRBV3-2 CASSLLEGGGTIYF TGTGCCAGCAGCCTCCTGGAGGGAGGTGGCACCATATATTTT
TRBJ2-7 TRBD2 once TRBV7-2 CASSPRLAQISYEQYF TGTGCCAGCAGCCCCAGACTAGCGCAAATCTCCTACGAGCAGTACTTC
TRBJ1-6 . . TRBV25-1 CASSDRVGSPLHF TGTGCCAGCAGTGACAGGGTTGGTTCACCCCTCCACTTT
TRBJ2-7 . once TRBV20-1 CSGVWEDEQYF TGCAGTGGGGTGTGGGAGGACGAGCAGTACTTC
TRBJ2-1 TRBD1 once TRBV7-8 CASSIRQGAGNEQFF TGTGCCAGCAGCATTAGACAGGGGGCTGGTAATGAGCAGTTCTTC
TRBJ2-2 . . TRBV6-5 CASTVTQTRTGELFF TGTGCCAGCACGGTTACACAGACCAGAACCGGGGAGCTGTTTTTT
TRBJ1-1 . . TRBV4-1 CASSQDRRRGSLMNTEAFF TGCGCCAGCAGCCAAGATCGCCGTCGGGGGTCTCTTATGAACACTGAAGCTTTCTTT
TRBJ2-5 . . TRBV6-2/TRBV6-3 CASSRLGETQYF TGTGCCAGCAGCCGACTGGGAGAGACCCAGTACTTC
TRBJ2-3 . . TRBV27 CASSFSGRTDTQYF TGTGCCAGCAGTTTTAGCGGTCGCACAGATACGCAGTATTTT
TRBJ2-7 . . TRBV19 CATRAPSVGPDEQYF TGTGCCACCAGAGCCCCATCAGTAGGGCCCGACGAGCAGTACTTC
TRBJ2-5 . . TRBV5-1 CASSGETQYF TGCGCCAGCAGCGGGGAGACCCAGTACTTC
TRBJ2-2 . few TRBV6-6 CASSDPGRNTGELFF TGTGCCAGCAGTGACCCGGGCCGAAACACCGGGGAGCTGTTTTTT
TRBJ2-2 . . TRBV29-1 CSAFGRTGELFF TGCAGCGCCTTCGGGAGAACCGGGGAGCTGTTTTTT
TRBJ2-1 . . TRBV2 CASDLEFF TGTGCCAGCGACTTGGAGTTCTTC
TRBJ1-6 TRBD1 . TRBV3-1/TRBV3-2 CASSQSDRVNSPLHF TGTGCCAGCAGCCAATCGGACAGGGTGAATTCACCCCTCCACTTT
TRBJ1-6 . . TRBV7-9 CASSLGEKVAYNSPLHF TGTGCCAGCAGCTTAGGAGAAAAGGTCGCCTATAATTCACCCCTCCACTTT
TRBJ2-3 . . TRBV12-3/TRBV12-4 CASSYSGTDTQYF TGTGCCAGCAGTTACAGCGGCACAGATACGCAGTATTTT
TRBJ1-3 . . TRBV4-3 CASSQDLGTSGNTIYF TGCGCCAGCAGCCAAGATCTGGGGACCTCTGGAAACACCATATATTTT
TRBJ2-3 TRBD1 . TRBV29-1 CSVEDTGATDTQYF TGCAGCGTTGAGGATACAGGGGCCACAGATACGCAGTATTTT
TRBJ1-5 . . TRBV6-1 CASSEEPSVQPQHF TGTGCCAGCAGTGAAGAACCATCAGTTCAGCCCCAGCATTTT
TRBJ2-3 TRBD2 . TRBV29-1 CSVEGTSLRTDTQYF TGCAGCGTTGAAGGGACTAGCCTTCGCACAGATACGCAGTATTTT
TRBJ2-7 TRBD1 . TRBV2 CASSYRGREQYF TGTGCCAGCAGTTACAGGGGGCGGGAGCAGTACTTC
TRBJ2-1 TRBD2 . TRBV14 CASSRRGTSGPYNEQFF TGTGCCAGCAGCCGCCGAGGGACTAGCGGGCCCTACAATGAGCAGTTCTTC
TRBJ1-1 . . TRBV4-1 CASSQVGGTEAFF TGCGCCAGCAGCCAAGTAGGGGGAACTGAAGCTTTCTTT
TRBJ1-4 . . TRBV14 CASSLDSGAANEKLFF TGTGCCAGCAGCCTTGACAGTGGGGCAGCTAATGAAAAACTGTTTTTT
TRBJ2-7 . once TRBV3-1/TRBV3-2 CASSPSGQVTAYEQYF TGTGCCAGCAGCCCAAGCGGGCAGGTGACGGCCTACGAGCAGTACTTC
TRBJ2-4 . once TRBV11-1 CASSISGRIQYF TGTGCCAGCAGCATTAGCGGTAGAATCCAGTACTTC
TRBJ1-1 . . TRBV19 CASSPQNWNTEAFF TGTGCCAGTAGTCCCCAGAACTGGAACACTGAAGCTTTCTTT
TRBJ2-3 . once TRBV7-3 CASSLTAAITDTQYF TGTGCCAGCAGCTTAACGGCGGCAATCACAGATACGCAGTATTTT
TRBJ1-4 . few TRBV7-9 CASSQTAGTKEKLFF TGTGCCAGCAGCCAAACGGCAGGGACAAAGGAAAAACTGTTTTTT
TRBJ2-2 TRBD2 . TRBV11-2 CASSLFLAGVPTGELFF TGTGCCAGCAGCTTATTTCTAGCGGGAGTTCCCACCGGGGAGCTGTTTTTT